The 9 T cell receptor beta chains below come from one sample, sequenced in a study of PD-1 blockade in classical Hodgkin lymphoma. Assay: immunoSEQ multiplex PCR; the TCRdb copy retains only in-frame clones and omits some. This sample has about 21,000 clones, with about two thirds found just once. Every patient was affected by relapse after autologous stem cell transplantation, while exposure to brentuximab vedotin was not uniform. The sample in question was peripheral blood mononuclear cells (PBMCs), obtained at baseline. Receptors originate from a human donor with classical Hodgkin lymphoma.

V gene TRBV28 combines with J gene TRBJ2-7; 10 bases map to TRBD1. CDR3 size: 14 residues. Germline assignment: CDR1 MDHEN and CDR2 SYDVKM. The J segment lost 3 bases and the V segment lost 6 bases, leaving 5 bases of the junction unmatched. Here the CDR3 reads CASRRDRGYYEQYF. The CDR3 bases are TGTGCCAGCAGGAGGGACAGGGGATACTACGAGCAGTACTTC.

This clone was recorded a few times. The chain uses TRBV4-1 and TRBJ2-1; 10 positions agree with TRBD2. The V segment lost 1 base and the J segment 6 bases; nucleotides outside the gene matches: 6. Germline V lookup: CDR1 MGHRA, CDR2 YSYEKL. The CDR3 consists of 16 residues. This chain's CDR3 is CASSQVPGTSVNEQFF. The CDR3 DNA follows: TGCGCCAGCAGCCAAGTGCCCGGGACTAGCGTCAATGAGCAGTTCTTC.

The J gene is TRBJ2-7, the V gene TRBV28; 11 bases fit TRBD1. The J segment lost 6 bases and the V segment lost 7 bases, leaving 8 bases of the junction unmatched. CDR3 size: 14 residues. CDR1 and CDR2 (germline): MDHEN, SYDVKM. The CDR3 DNA is TGTGCCAGCACCCGAAGGGACAGGGGGAGCGAGCAGTACTTC. It translates to CASTRRDRGSEQYF.

The chain recombines TRBV6-6 with TRBJ1-2, with D unresolved. The CDR3 length is 14 residues. V dropped 2 bases and J dropped 4 bases, with 11 bases sitting between them. The germline V gene has CDR1 MNHNY and CDR2 SVGAGI (reference sequence). For the CDR3, the DNA is TGTGCCAGCAGTTACGCGGGTTTTAGCTATGGCTACACCTTC. Its protein is CASSYAGFSYGYTF.

The rearrangement links TRBV19 to TRBJ1-5; 10 bases agree with TRBD1. With V trimmed by 4 bases and J by 4 bases, 7 bases remained unmatched. CDR3 length: 16 residues. Germline V gene data show CDR1 as LNHDA and CDR2 as SQIVND (reference sequence). The CDR3, as DNA: TGTGCCAGTAGTACGGGACAGGGGATTATGAATCAGCCCCAGCATTTT. It translates to CASSTGQGIMNQPQHF.

V gene TRBV5-4 combines with J gene TRBJ2-7; 9 nucleotides match TRBD1. The CDR3 extends over 16 amino acids. Germline values: CDR1 SGHNT, CDR2 YYREEE (reference sequence). V lost 2 bases and J lost 5; bases outside the gene matches: 11. This CDR3 reads CASSFRTPGQGHEQYF. In DNA, the CDR3 is TGTGCCAGCAGCTTTCGGACCCCGGGACAGGGACACGAGCAGTACTTC.

This CDR3 is CASSIVGTSGSPGDTQYF. As DNA, the CDR3 is TGTGCCAGTAGTATAGTCGGGACTAGCGGGTCCCCCGGTGATACGCAGTATTTT. V usage is TRBV19 and J usage is TRBJ2-3; 12 bases fit TRBD2. Looked up from germline, CDR1 is LNHDA and CDR2 is SQIVND (reference sequence). This CDR3 spans 18 amino acids. Germline trimming cut 1 base from V and 6 bases from J; bases unmatched to any gene: 11. Based on the CDR3 plus reference TRBV19 and TRBJ2-3, the full variable domain is DGGITQSPKYLFRKEGQNVTLSCEQNLNHDAMYWYRQDPGQGLRLIYYSQIVNDFQKGDIAEGYSVSREKKESFPLTVTSAQKNPTAFYLCASSIVGTSGSPGDTQYFGPGTRLTVL.

This CDR3 is CASKSFLRGHEQYF. CDR3 DNA: TGTGCCAGCAAATCTTTTCTACGGGGCCACGAGCAGTACTTC. This chain connects TRBV6-6 to TRBJ2-7; D tentatively fits TRBD1 or TRBD2 (5 bases each). The CDR3 consists of 14 residues. CDR1 MNHNY and CDR2 SVGAGI come from the germline V gene (reference sequence). The V end was cut by 7 bases, the J end by 5 bases, with 18 bases between.

This chain joins TRBV18 and TRBJ2-2; no clear D gene. The V end was cut by 3 bases, the J end by 5 bases, with 10 bases between. This CDR3 contains 14 residues. The V gene's germline CDR1 is KGHSH and CDR2 LQKENI. The CDR3 bases are TGTGCCAGCTCACCCGCACCGGAGACCGGGGAGCTGTTTTTT. Translating gives CASSPAPETGELFF.